This T cell receptor (beta chain) was sequenced for a study of post-analysis software for immune sequencing data. For the study at large: Courses of disease covered relapsing-remitting, secondary progressive and progressive-relapsing multiple sclerosis.

Broader study findings: Controls had significantly higher normalized Chao1 diversity than multiple sclerosis patients. F-measure co-clustering was strong for batch-matched samples. Among 5 or 6 TRBV segments more frequent in patients than controls were TRBV5-6, TRBV5-1 and TRBV20-1.

On this clonotype itself: The target antigen is unknown.

Included in the TCR beta cDNA libraries were unique molecular identifiers. Starting from around 1 to 10 million T cells, the study yielded about half a million cDNA molecules. Via MiXCR, TCRdb re-called the PCR reads, giving one row per CDR3 protein. The sample lists roughly 600,000 distinct CDR3 sequences, 44% occurring once. Germline values: CDR1 MGHRA, CDR2 YSYEKL. J was trimmed by 2 bases and V by 7 bases; bases with no gene match: 8. CDR3 size: 15 residues. The sequenced material came from blood. The genes are TRBV4-1 and TRBJ2-7, with 10 bases fitting TRBD1. This sequence was found in a girl aged 5 to 17 with multiple sclerosis. For the CDR3, the DNA is TGCGCCAGCACCTTAGATGGACAGGGGGCCTACGAGCAGTACTTC. The encoded protein is CASTLDGQGAYEQYF.